The source of this T cell receptor (beta chain) is a study of ipilimumab plus nivolumab after autologous stem cell transplantation. Only in-frame clones appear in the TCRdb table, and some are missing; sequencing was by immunoSEQ multiplex PCR. The table lists some 15,000 clones, around 81% of them singletons, with 23% in the top ten. From germline, CDR1 is SQVTM and CDR2 ANQGSEA. The CDR3 totals 16 residues. Trimming left V 4 bases short and J 1 base short, with 20 bases between. The sequences come from PBMCs, collected in a trial of ipilimumab plus nivolumab as post-transplant consolidation. The clonotype originates from a male donor with diffuse large B-cell lymphoma. The V gene is TRBV29-1, the J gene TRBJ2-7; D gene uncertain. The CDR3 region is CSVVMQALTPSYEQYF. The CDR3, as DNA: TGCAGCGTTGTTATGCAGGCGTTGACGCCTTCCTACGAGCAGTACTTC.